This TCR beta chain was found in a study of Graves' ophthalmopathy and Graves' hyperthyroidism. Study-wide background: Peripheral blood was collected at initial diagnosis, before any treatment.

For donors with ophthalmopathy, the disease showed moderate-to-severe activity, reached CAS ≥3 and NOSPECS ≥4, and had lasted under 3 months. Germline loops: CDR1 LNHDA, CDR2 SQIVND (reference sequence). V was clipped by 5 bases and J by 1 base, with 11 bases between them. The CDR3 extends over 14 amino acids. On this clonotype itself: Its antigen is still unknown.

Points from the study as a whole: A 13-signature model separated ophthalmopathy from stable hyperthyroidism, 85% to 90% sensitivity, 75% to 84% specificity.

The study amplified TCR beta CDR3 regions using RNA transcripts. HTBI-primed first-round RT-PCR preceded second-round multiplex PCR. TCRdb re-called the multiplex PCR reads with MiXCR, one entry per CDR3 protein. Among 200,000 to 300,000 distinct CDR3 sequences, approximately 42% were seen once, and the ten largest hold roughly half. The TCR originated in an adult man with Graves' ophthalmopathy. V gene TRBV19 combines with J gene TRBJ1-1; D possibly corresponds to TRBD1 (5 bases). Sequenced input: peripheral blood. In DNA, the CDR3 is TGTGCCAGTAGTCAGGGAGGGCAGAACACTGAAGCTTTCTTT. It specifies CASSQGGQNTEAFF.